This T cell receptor (beta chain) comes out of a study of T-cell memory formation after mild COVID-19. As concerns this clonotype: The antigen is unknown.

Germline V gene data show CDR1 as MNHEY and CDR2 as SVGEGT. This CDR3 comprises 14 residues. V lost 5 bases, J lost 0 bases, and 8 bases lay in between. TCRdb re-analysed the 5' RACE reads in MiXCR, keeping a single row per CDR3 protein. The sample lists fewer than 200,000 distinct CDR3 sequences; around 20% were seen once. General observations from the study: Later expanders leaned CD4+, whereas day 15 to 85 contracting clones were balanced CD4/CD8.

Sequences were obtained from PBMCs or a T cell subset sorted from them (not recorded which). This receptor was taken from a man aged 18 to 30 who had mild COVID-19 (a few samples of this study predate the infection). Cell type and time point are not known. V usage is TRBV6-2 or TRBV6-3 and J usage is TRBJ1-5; D possibly corresponds to TRBD1 (6 bases). CDR3 protein: CASSRGNSNQPQHF. Here the CDR3 DNA reads TGTGCCAGCAGTAGGGGGAATAGCAATCAGCCCCAGCATTTT.